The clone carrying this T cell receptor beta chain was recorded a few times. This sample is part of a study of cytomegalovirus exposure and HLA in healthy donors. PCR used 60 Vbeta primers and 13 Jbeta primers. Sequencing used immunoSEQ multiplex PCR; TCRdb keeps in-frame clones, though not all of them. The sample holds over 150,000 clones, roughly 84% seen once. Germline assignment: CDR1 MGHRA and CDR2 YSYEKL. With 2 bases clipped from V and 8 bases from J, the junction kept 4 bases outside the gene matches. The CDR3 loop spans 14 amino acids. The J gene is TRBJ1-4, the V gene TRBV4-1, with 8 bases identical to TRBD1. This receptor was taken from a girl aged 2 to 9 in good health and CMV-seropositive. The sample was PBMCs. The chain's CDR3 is CASSQPGQGEKLFF. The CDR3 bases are TGCGCCAGCAGCCAACCCGGACAGGGCGAAAAACTGTTTTTT.